This TCR beta chain is drawn from a study of PD-1 blockade in classical Hodgkin lymphoma. Profiling relied on immunoSEQ multiplex PCR, and the TCRdb table lists in-frame clones only, not all of them. The sample consists of about 20,000 clones, 84% of them appearing once. The germline CDR1 and CDR2 sequences are LNHDA and SQIVND (reference sequence). V shed 3 bases and J 5 bases; nucleotides not matched to a gene: 0. CDR3 length: 13 amino acids. Time point: cycle 4 day 1 (C4D1), after six to seven weeks of nivolumab. Following autologous stem cell transplantation, relapse occurred in every patient, and exposure to brentuximab vedotin varied. By magnetic negative selection, CD8+ T cells were isolated from the thawed PBMCs.

This sequence joins TRBV19 and TRBJ2-4; TRBD1 matches 8 bases. The sequence derives from a human donor with classical Hodgkin lymphoma. Sequencing used CD8+ T cells from blood, obtained before the fourth cycle of nivolumab. CDR3 amino acids: CASSMDRENIQYF. The CDR3 DNA reads TGTGCCAGTAGTATGGACAGGGAAAACATTCAGTACTTC.